Listed below are T cell receptor beta chains from one sample, sequenced in a study of T cell repertoires in cytomegalovirus infection. The antigens these receptors bind are not known. Via MiXCR, TCRdb re-called the reads, giving one row per CDR3 protein. The sample consists of around 770,000 distinct CDR3 sequences, just under 30% of them appearing once. Sequenced material: cultured CD8+ T cells from PBMCs, taken from culture after CMV antigen stimulation. Every receptor here comes from a human donor in good health (CMV status not recorded). Some clones in this sample may be carry-over from other donors' samples. Both conserved end residues are part of each CDR3. The order of the fields is CDR3 length, clone size, V gene, D gene, J gene, CDR3 protein, CDR3 DNA. A D gene is named only where the DNA matches it firmly. Not every row has a clone size; where given, it reads once, few, many or a size class.

len: 16; abundance: few; v_gene: TRBV7-6; d_gene: .; j_gene: TRBJ2-1; CDR3aa: CASSLRPDQQSNEQFF; CDR3nt: TGTGCCAGCAGCTTAAGGCCCGACCAACAGAGCAATGAGCAGTTCTTC
len: 11; abundance: .; v_gene: TRBV20-1; d_gene: .; j_gene: TRBJ2-2; CDR3aa: CSARRAGELFF; CDR3nt: TGCAGTGCTAGGAGGGCTGGGGAGCTGTTTTTT
len: 15; abundance: few; v_gene: TRBV7-8; d_gene: TRBD2; j_gene: TRBJ2-1; CDR3aa: CASSLALRGGNEQFF; CDR3nt: TGTGCCAGCAGCTTAGCCCTACGGGGGGGCAATGAGCAGTTCTTC
len: 17; abundance: .; v_gene: TRBV6-5; d_gene: .; j_gene: TRBJ2-5; CDR3aa: CASSYPRDSPEKETQYF; CDR3nt: TGTGCCAGCAGTTACCCGCGAGACTCACCCGAGAAGGAGACCCAGTACTTC
len: 11; abundance: few; v_gene: TRBV12-3/TRBV12-4; d_gene: TRBD2; j_gene: TRBJ2-1; CDR3aa: CAAGGGNEQFF; CDR3nt: TGTGCCGCGGGGGGGGGTAATGAGCAGTTCTTC
len: 15; abundance: .; v_gene: TRBV2; d_gene: .; j_gene: TRBJ1-1; CDR3aa: CASINVPGEETEAFF; CDR3nt: TGTGCCAGCATTAACGTGCCGGGAGAAGAGACTGAAGCTTTCTTT
len: 13; abundance: few; v_gene: TRBV12-3/TRBV12-4; d_gene: .; j_gene: TRBJ1-1; CDR3aa: CASSLLGLTEAFF; CDR3nt: TGTGCCAGCAGTTTGTTGGGGTTAACTGAAGCTTTCTTT
len: 13; abundance: .; v_gene: TRBV9; d_gene: .; j_gene: TRBJ2-6; CDR3aa: CASKGPGANVLTF; CDR3nt: TGTGCCAGCAAAGGGCCTGGGGCCAACGTCCTGACTTTC
len: 15; abundance: many; v_gene: TRBV7-2; d_gene: .; j_gene: TRBJ2-3; CDR3aa: CASSLDIQNTDTQYF; CDR3nt: TGTGCCAGCAGCTTGGACATCCAAAACACAGATACGCAGTATTTT
len: 14; abundance: .; v_gene: TRBV5-6; d_gene: .; j_gene: TRBJ1-1; CDR3aa: CASKAWVGATEAFF; CDR3nt: TGTGCCAGCAAAGCTTGGGTGGGGGCCACTGAAGCTTTCTTT
len: 17; abundance: .; v_gene: TRBV7-7; d_gene: TRBD2; j_gene: TRBJ2-1; CDR3aa: CASSLALSGLEGGEQFF; CDR3nt: TGTGCTAGCAGCTTAGCCCTCTCGGGACTAGAGGGGGGTGAGCAGTTCTTC
len: 16; abundance: .; v_gene: TRBV27; d_gene: .; j_gene: TRBJ1-6; CDR3aa: CASSSPGPRPGSPLHF; CDR3nt: TGTGCCAGCAGTTCCCCCGGACCGCGGCCAGGATCACCCCTCCACTTT
len: 13; abundance: .; v_gene: TRBV7-9; d_gene: .; j_gene: TRBJ2-3; CDR3aa: CASNDDSTDTQYF; CDR3nt: TGTGCCAGCAACGATGACAGCACAGATACGCAGTATTTT